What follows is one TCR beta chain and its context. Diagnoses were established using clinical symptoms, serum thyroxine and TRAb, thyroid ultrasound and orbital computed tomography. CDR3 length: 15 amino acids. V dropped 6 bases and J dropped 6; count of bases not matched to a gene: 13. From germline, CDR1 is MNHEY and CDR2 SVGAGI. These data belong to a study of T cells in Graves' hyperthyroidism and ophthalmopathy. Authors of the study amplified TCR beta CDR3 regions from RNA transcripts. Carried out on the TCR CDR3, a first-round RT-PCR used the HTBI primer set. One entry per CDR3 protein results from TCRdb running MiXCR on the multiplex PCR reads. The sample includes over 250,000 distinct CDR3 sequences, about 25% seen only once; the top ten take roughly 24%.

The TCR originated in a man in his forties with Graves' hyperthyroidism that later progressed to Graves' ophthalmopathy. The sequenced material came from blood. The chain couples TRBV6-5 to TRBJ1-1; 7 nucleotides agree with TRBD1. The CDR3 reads CASSYRQGIPPEAFF. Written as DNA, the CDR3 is TGTGCCAGCAGCTACCGACAGGGCATCCCCCCTGAAGCTTTCTTT.